This T cell receptor beta chain was identified during a study of T cell clones after liver transplantation (dated by TCRdb to about 2019). About the full investigation: Samples were obtained from ITN030ST, a randomized trial in which withdrawal of immunosuppression was attempted within 2 years of liver transplantation. Donor-reactive T cell clones were identified by TCRbeta sequencing after a pre-transplant mixed lymphocyte reaction and then tracked in post-transplant blood. Until randomization at 12-24 months post-transplant, subjects were given standard immunosuppression, with no induction therapy. Of the 8 liver transplant recipients making up the studied cohort, 3 were classified as tolerant and 5 as non-tolerant. As an antigen-independent comparator for the donor-reactive sequences, third party-reactive TCRbeta sequences from pre-transplant MLRs were identified as well. Of the eight recipients, a few were HCV-positive, while the remaining recipients had been transplanted for non-autoimmune, non-viral indications. Blood samples were collected pre-transplant, pre-randomization before withdrawal, and post-randomization after either complete withdrawal or failed withdrawal. Tolerance meant complete immunosuppression withdrawal for at least one year without liver enzymes rising beyond twice the upper limit of normal.

Points on this clone: This receptor's antigen is unknown. There are no base qualities to consult, and no much larger clone falls within one base.

As encoded in the germline V gene, CDR1 is SNHLY while CDR2 is FYNNEI. Trimming costs V 1 base and J 3 bases, and their ends lie 10 bases apart. The CDR3 holds 15 amino acids from the cysteine to the phenylalanine. This entry keeps only the CDR3 DNA: 45 bases, framed from base 1. Unstimulated PBMCs, after thawing, were stained for CD3, CD4 and CD8 and then FACS-sorted into CD3+CD4+ and CD3+CD8+ populations. Randomization to immunosuppression withdrawal applied to every one of the 8 studied subjects. The Qiagen DNeasy Blood and Tissue Kit was used to isolate genomic DNA. Frozen genomic DNA underwent high-throughput TCRbeta CDR3 sequencing by immunoSEQ, including PCR amplification, mapping, bias correction and internal controls. The authors processed their data as follows. Productive rearrangements were retained, and unique TCRbeta sequences were defined by the CDR3 nucleotide sequence together with the V and J gene. For a sequence to be called donor-reactive, it needed a frequency of at least 0.01% and at least 5-fold expansion in CFSE-low cells compared with unstimulated pre-transplant cells. Minimum frequency thresholds were set for each subject based on the unstimulated sample with the lowest template count, ensuring at least 90% detection power. Repertoire turnover was measured by Jensen-Shannon divergence between the top 1000 TCRbeta sequences post- and pre-transplant. Changes in detection of donor-reactive sequences were tested with two-sided Fisher's exact tests. TCRdb mirrors the immuneACCESS table, restricted to in-frame sequences. Some clones are absent from its copies; in checked studies, under half trace to an unresolved V gene, and the reason for the others is unknown. That table supplies the V and J calls and clone size; D and trimming were determined from the DNA. Present in this sample are tens of thousands of clones, about four fifths of which were seen just once. About 0.79% of the sample rests with the top ten.

Results and caveats for the whole study, not just this receptor: Because allograft tissue specimens were not available, migration of donor-reactive T cells into the graft, rather than deletion, may have occurred. In two subjects, low numbers of available donor cells limited the measurable donor-reactive repertoire. The conclusions were considered preliminary, being limited by small, heterogeneous patient numbers and non-standardized post-transplant time points. Circulating donor-reactive CD4 TCRbeta sequences fell significantly post-transplant in most of the 8 subjects, irrespective of tolerance or HCV status. After accounting for repertoire turnover, donor-reactive detection was significantly reduced in 7 of 8 subjects for CD4 and 8 of 8 for CD8. A greater decline was seen for donor-reactive sequences than for third party-reactive sequences, suggesting partial antigen-specific deletion unrelated to withdrawal success.

Sequences were derived from CD4+ T cells from blood, sampled 12 months after liver transplant. The source is a human patient who received a liver transplant. Following a transplant, some T cells may be graft donor cells, not patient cells. Rearrangement joined TRBV2 to TRBJ1-5; a tentative D match to TRBD1 spans 5 bases. The CDR3 corresponds to CASSEEGHHNQPQHF. DNA sequence: TGTGCCAGCAGTGAAGAGGGGCACCACAATCAGCCCCAGCATTTT.